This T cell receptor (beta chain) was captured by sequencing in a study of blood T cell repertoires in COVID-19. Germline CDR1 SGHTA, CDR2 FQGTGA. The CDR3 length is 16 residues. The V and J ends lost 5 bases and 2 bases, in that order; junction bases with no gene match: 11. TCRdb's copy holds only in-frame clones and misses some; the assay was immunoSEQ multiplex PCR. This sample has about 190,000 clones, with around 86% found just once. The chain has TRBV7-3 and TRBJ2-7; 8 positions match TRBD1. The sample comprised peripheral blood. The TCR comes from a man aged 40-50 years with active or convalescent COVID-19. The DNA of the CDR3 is TGTGCCAGCAGCACCCTGACAGGGGTCCTACCCTACGAGCAGTACTTC. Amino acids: CASSTLTGVLPYEQYF.